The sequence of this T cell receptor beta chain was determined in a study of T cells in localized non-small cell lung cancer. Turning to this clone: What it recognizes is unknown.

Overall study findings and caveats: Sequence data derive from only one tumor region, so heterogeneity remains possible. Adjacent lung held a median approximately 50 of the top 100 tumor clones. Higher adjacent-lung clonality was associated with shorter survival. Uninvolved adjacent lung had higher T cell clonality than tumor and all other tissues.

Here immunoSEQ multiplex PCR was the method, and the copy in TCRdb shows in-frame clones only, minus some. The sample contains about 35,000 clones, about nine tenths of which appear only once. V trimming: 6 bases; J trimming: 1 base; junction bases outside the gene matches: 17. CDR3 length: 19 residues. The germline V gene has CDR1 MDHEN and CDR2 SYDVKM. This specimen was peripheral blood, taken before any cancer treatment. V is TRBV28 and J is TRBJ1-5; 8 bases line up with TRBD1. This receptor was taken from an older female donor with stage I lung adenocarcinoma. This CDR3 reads CASSLVGAGGVFSNQPQHF. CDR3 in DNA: TGTGCCAGCAGCCTAGTTGGGGCAGGGGGCGTTTTCAGCAATCAGCCCCAGCATTTT.